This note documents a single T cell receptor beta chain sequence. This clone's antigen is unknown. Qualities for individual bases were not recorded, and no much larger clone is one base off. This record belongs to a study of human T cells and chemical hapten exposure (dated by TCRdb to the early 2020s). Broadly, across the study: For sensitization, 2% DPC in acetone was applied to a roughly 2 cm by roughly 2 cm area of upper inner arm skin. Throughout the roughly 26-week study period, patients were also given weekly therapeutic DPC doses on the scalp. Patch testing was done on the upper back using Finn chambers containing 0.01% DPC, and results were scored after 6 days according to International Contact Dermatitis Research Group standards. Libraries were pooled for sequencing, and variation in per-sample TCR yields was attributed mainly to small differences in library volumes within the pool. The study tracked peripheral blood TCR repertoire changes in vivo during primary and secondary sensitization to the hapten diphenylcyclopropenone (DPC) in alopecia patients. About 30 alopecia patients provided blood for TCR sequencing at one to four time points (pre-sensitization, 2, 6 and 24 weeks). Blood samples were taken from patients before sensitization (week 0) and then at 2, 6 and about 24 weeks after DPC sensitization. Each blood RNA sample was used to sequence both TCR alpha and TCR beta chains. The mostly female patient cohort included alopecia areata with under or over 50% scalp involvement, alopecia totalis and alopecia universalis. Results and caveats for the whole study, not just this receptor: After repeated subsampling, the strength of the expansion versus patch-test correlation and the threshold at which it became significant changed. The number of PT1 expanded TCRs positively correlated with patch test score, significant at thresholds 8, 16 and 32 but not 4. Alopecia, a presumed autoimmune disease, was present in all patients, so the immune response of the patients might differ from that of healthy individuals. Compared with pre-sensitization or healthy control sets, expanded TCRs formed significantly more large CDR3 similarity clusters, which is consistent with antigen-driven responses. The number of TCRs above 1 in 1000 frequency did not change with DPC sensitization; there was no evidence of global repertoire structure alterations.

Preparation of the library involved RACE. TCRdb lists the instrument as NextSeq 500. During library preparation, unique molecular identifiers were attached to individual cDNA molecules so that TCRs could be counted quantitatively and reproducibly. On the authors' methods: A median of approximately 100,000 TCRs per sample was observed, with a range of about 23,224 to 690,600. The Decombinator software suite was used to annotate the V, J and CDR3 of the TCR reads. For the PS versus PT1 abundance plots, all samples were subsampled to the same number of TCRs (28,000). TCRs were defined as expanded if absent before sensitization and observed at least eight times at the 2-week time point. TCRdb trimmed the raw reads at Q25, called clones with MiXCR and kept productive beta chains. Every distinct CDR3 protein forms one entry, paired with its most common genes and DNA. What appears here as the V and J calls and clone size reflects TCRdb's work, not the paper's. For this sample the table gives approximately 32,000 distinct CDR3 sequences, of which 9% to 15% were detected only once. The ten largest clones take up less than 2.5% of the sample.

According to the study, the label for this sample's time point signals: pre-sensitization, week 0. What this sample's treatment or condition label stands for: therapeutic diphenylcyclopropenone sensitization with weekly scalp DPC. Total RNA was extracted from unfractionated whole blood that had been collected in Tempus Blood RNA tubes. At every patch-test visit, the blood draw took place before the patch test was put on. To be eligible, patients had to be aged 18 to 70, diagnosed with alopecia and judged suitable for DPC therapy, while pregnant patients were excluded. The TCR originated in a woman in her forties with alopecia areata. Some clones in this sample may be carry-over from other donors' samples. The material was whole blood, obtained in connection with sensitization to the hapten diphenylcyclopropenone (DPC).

In nucleotides, the sequence is TGTGCCATCAGTGAGTCAGGGCGGGGGGAGCAGTATTTT. Its amino acids are CAISESGRGEQYF. The rearrangement joined TRBV10-3 to TRBJ2-3, with TRBD2 identical over 8 junction bases. Reading the germline V gene gives CDR1 ENHRY and CDR2 SYGVKD. From its cysteine to its phenylalanine, the CDR3 spans 13 amino acids. Only the CDR3 part of the read is kept: 39 bases, read in frame from the first base. Trimming accounts for 0 bases at V and 11 bases at J, while the number of junction bases matched to no gene is 4.